This is a list of T cell receptor beta chains from one sample in a study of T cell repertoires in cytomegalovirus infection. A single record per CDR3 protein comes from TCRdb applying MiXCR to the reads. The sample lists around 490,000 distinct CDR3 sequences, around a quarter seen once, with less than 15% in the top ten. The material sequenced was PBMCs. Every receptor here comes from a human donor in good health (CMV status not recorded). Some clones in this sample may be carry-over from other donors' samples. Each CDR3 is given with its conserved first and last residue. Each record gives: D gene, V gene, J gene, clone size, CDR3 protein, CDR3 DNA. A D gene is named only where the DNA matches it firmly. For some rows the clone size is stated as once, few or many, or as a class when expanded; others skip it.

d_gene: TRBD1; v_gene: TRBV19; j_gene: TRBJ1-1; abundance: once; CDR3aa: CASSFRTGEYTEAFF; CDR3nt: TGTGCCAGTAGTTTCAGGACAGGGGAATATACTGAAGCTTTCTTT
d_gene: TRBD1; v_gene: TRBV29-1; j_gene: TRBJ2-3; abundance: few; CDR3aa: CSVDRASTDTQYF; CDR3nt: TGCAGCGTGGACAGGGCGAGCACAGATACGCAGTATTTT
d_gene: TRBD2; v_gene: TRBV27; j_gene: TRBJ2-6; abundance: -; CDR3aa: CASSLLAGAAGANVLTF; CDR3nt: TGTGCCAGCAGTTTGCTAGCGGGAGCAGCTGGGGCCAACGTCCTGACTTTC
d_gene: -; v_gene: TRBV7-8; j_gene: TRBJ1-2; abundance: -; CDR3aa: CASSLRRRVGGYTF; CDR3nt: TGTGCCAGCAGCTTAAGGCGGAGGGTTGGTGGCTACACCTTC
d_gene: TRBD1; v_gene: TRBV20-1; j_gene: TRBJ2-7; abundance: -; CDR3aa: CSAPRDRGGSIYEQYF; CDR3nt: TGCAGTGCTCCCCGAGACAGGGGTGGGTCCATCTACGAGCAGTACTTC
d_gene: TRBD1; v_gene: TRBV19; j_gene: TRBJ1-1; abundance: -; CDR3aa: CASSYRTGVTEAFF; CDR3nt: TGTGCCAGTAGCTATCGGACAGGGGTTACTGAAGCTTTCTTT
d_gene: -; v_gene: TRBV12-3/TRBV12-4; j_gene: TRBJ1-5; abundance: -; CDR3aa: CASTPRGNQPQHF; CDR3nt: TGTGCCAGCACCCCGCGTGGGAATCAGCCCCAGCATTTT
d_gene: -; v_gene: TRBV4-1; j_gene: TRBJ2-3; abundance: few; CDR3aa: CASSQVGGGPDTQYF; CDR3nt: TGCGCCAGCAGCCAAGTTGGGGGAGGCCCAGATACGCAGTATTTT
d_gene: -; v_gene: TRBV11-2; j_gene: TRBJ1-4; abundance: -; CDR3aa: CASSLDRQATNEKLFF; CDR3nt: TGTGCCAGCAGCTTAGACCGACAGGCAACTAATGAAAAACTGTTTTTT
d_gene: TRBD2; v_gene: TRBV2; j_gene: TRBJ2-7; abundance: once; CDR3aa: CASSVSGRAYEQYF; CDR3nt: TGTGCCAGCAGTGTTAGCGGGAGGGCTTACGAGCAGTACTTC
d_gene: -; v_gene: TRBV7-2; j_gene: TRBJ1-2; abundance: many; CDR3aa: CASSLWTGADYGYTF; CDR3nt: TGTGCCAGCAGCCTATGGACCGGGGCTGACTATGGCTACACCTTC
d_gene: TRBD2; v_gene: TRBV24-1; j_gene: TRBJ2-1; abundance: -; CDR3aa: CATSDVREAPYNEQFF; CDR3nt: TGTGCCACCAGTGATGTGCGGGAGGCCCCATACAATGAGCAGTTCTTC
d_gene: -; v_gene: TRBV18; j_gene: TRBJ2-1; abundance: few; CDR3aa: CASSPPGLRYNEQFF; CDR3nt: TGTGCCAGCTCACCCCCGGGACTCCGCTACAATGAGCAGTTCTTC
d_gene: -; v_gene: TRBV7-9; j_gene: TRBJ2-1; abundance: -; CDR3aa: CASSPRQGGSYNEQFF; CDR3nt: TGTGCCAGCAGCCCACGACAGGGAGGATCCTACAATGAGCAGTTCTTC
d_gene: -; v_gene: TRBV7-6; j_gene: TRBJ2-1; abundance: -; CDR3aa: CASSLLPREQFF; CDR3nt: TGTGCCAGCAGCTTACTCCCTCGGGAGCAGTTCTTC